This T cell receptor (beta chain) was sequenced during a study of T cell responses to AZD1222 COVID-19 vaccine. TCRdb's copy holds only in-frame clones and misses some; the assay was immunoSEQ multiplex PCR. The sample includes approximately 180,000 clones, about nine tenths seen only once; the top ten take around 2.9%. Findings of the study overall: White British ancestry dominated among donors, who included more females, and clonal diversity was possibly underestimated. None of the repertoires were sampled until the peak T cell response had passed. Vaccine-associated CD4 TCRs spanned spike, dominant at 160-218 and 743-854.

Per germline, CDR1 MNHEY and CDR2 SMNVEV (reference sequence). The length of the CDR3 is 14 residues. V was clipped by 5 bases and J by 1 base, with 11 bases between them. This clone has a single count. Its antigen is still unknown. The clonotype was recovered from an adult in good health. The chain is built from TRBV27 and TRBJ1-2; D unclear. This specimen was peripheral blood, taken on day 0 of AZD1222 vaccination. CDR3 in DNA: TGTGCCAGCAGTCCGGACCAACTTAACTATGGCTACACCTTC. Residues: CASSPDQLNYGYTF.